This record looks at one T cell receptor beta chain sequence and its context. Germline CDR1 is SGDLS and CDR2 is YYNGEE. This CDR3 is 14 amino acids long. V shed 0 bases and J shed 12 bases, with 15 bases lying between them. This sample is drawn from a study of blood T cell repertoires in COVID-19. Study information: Sites across the United States, Italy and Spain contributed samples from acute and convalescent COVID-19. T cells, B-cell-depleted T cells, or PBMCs supplied cDNA or gDNA.

Authors' methods: Amplification from reference gene primers served as the basis for estimated nucleated cell counts. Method: immunoSEQ multiplex PCR; TCRdb's copy keeps in-frame clones and lacks some. Clone size and V and J calls were adopted from that table, with D and trimming inferred from the DNA. Found here are roughly 100,000 clones, more than 85% of them singletons; the top ten hold 6%. Sequenced material: peripheral blood. V is TRBV9 and J is TRBJ1-4, with no clear D. The sequence came from a human donor in a cohort sampled during active COVID-19. As DNA, the CDR3 is TGTGCCAGCAGCGTAGGCGGCACCCCGGTGGAACTGTTTTTT. This codes for CASSVGGTPVELFF.